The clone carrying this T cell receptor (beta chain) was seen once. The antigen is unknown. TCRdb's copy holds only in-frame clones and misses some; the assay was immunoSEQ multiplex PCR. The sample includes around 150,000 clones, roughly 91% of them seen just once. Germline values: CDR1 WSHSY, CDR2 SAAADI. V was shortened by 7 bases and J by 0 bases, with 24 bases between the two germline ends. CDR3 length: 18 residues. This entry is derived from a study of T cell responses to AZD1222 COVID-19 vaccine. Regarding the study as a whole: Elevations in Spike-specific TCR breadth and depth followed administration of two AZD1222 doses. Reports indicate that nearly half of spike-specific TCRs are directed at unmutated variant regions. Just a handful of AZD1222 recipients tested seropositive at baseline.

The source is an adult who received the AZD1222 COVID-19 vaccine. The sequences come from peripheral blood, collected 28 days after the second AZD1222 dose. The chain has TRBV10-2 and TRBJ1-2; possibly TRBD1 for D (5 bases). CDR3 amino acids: CASTAPRDSLLANYGYTF. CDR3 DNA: TGCGCCAGCACTGCACCCCGAGACAGCCTCCTAGCTAACTATGGCTACACCTTC.